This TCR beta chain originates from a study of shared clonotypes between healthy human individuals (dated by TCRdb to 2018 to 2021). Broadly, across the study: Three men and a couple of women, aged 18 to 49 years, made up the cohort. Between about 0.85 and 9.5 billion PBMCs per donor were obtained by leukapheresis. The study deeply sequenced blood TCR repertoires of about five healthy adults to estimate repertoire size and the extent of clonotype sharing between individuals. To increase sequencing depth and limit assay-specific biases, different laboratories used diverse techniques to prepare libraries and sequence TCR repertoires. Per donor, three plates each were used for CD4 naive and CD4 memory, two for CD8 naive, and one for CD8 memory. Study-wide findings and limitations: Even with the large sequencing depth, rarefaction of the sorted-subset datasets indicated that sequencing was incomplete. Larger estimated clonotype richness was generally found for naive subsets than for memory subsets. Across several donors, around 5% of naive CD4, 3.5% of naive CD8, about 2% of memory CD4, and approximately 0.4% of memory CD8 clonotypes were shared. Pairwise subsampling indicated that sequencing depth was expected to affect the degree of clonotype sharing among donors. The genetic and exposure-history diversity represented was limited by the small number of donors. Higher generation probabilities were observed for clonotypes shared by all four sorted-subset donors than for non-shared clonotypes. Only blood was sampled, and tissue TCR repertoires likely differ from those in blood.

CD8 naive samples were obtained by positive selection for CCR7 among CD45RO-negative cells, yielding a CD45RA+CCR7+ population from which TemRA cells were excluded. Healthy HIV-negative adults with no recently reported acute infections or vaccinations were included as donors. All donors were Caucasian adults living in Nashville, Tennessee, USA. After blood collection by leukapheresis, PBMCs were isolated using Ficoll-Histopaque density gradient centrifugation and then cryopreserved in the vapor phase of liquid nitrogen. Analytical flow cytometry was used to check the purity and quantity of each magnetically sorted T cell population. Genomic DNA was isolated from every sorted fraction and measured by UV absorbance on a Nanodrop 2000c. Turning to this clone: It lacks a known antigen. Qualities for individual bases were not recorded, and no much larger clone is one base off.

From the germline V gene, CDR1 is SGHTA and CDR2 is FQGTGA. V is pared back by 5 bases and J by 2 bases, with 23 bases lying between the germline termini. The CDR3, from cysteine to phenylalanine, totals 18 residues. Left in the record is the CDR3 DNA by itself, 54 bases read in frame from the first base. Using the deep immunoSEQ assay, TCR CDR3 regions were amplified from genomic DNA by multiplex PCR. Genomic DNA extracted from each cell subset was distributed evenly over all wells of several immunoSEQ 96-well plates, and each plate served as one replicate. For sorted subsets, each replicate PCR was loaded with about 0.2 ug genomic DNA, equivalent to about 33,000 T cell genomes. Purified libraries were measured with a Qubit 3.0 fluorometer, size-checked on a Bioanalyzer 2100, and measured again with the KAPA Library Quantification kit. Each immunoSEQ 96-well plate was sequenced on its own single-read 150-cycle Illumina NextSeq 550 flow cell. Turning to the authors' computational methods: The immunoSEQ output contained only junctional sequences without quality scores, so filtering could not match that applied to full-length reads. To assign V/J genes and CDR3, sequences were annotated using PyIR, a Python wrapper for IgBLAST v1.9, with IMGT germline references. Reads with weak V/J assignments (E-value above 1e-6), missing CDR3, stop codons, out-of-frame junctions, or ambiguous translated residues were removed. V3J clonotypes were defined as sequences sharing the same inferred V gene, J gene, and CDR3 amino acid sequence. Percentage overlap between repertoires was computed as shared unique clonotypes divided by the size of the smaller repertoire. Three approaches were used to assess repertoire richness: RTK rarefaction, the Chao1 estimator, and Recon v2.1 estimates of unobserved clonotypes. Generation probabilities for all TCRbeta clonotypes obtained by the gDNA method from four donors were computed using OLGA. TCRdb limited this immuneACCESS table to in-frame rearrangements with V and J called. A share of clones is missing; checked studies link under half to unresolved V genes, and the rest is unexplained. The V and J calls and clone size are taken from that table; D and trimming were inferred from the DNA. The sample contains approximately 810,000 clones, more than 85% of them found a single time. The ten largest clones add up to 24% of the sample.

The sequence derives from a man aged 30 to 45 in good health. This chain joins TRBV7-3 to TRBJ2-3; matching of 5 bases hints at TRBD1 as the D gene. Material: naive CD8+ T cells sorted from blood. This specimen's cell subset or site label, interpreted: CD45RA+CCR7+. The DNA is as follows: TGTGCCAGCAGCCTCCACGCGAATGCTAGGGGTTACACAGATACGCAGTATTTT. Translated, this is CASSLHANARGYTDTQYF.